This is a list of T cell receptor beta chains from one sample in a study of response to subunit inactivated influenza vaccine. Each CDR3 protein is one row after TCRdb ran MiXCR on the RT-PCR reads. This table holds about 540,000 distinct CDR3 sequences, roughly 25% found once. These data were also filed under a second study, of T cells expressing NK-cell markers.

The sequences come from CD4+ T cells sorted from PBMCs, collected approximately 12 days after vaccination. The receptors were gathered from a man aged 50-60 years who received an inactivated influenza vaccine. Both conserved end residues are part of each CDR3. D genes are given only for firm matches. Clone size is not always given. Where it is, it says once, few, many or a class for expanded clones.

>.|.|TRBV12-3/TRBV12-4|TRBJ1-4
TGTGCCAGCAGCAACCAGGGGCAGGAAAAACTGTTTTTT
CASSNQGQEKLFF
>.|.|TRBV6-1|TRBJ1-5
TGTGCCAGCAGTGAAAATGTGGGTTTTCAGCCCCAGCATTTT
CASSENVGFQPQHF
>.|.|TRBV28|TRBJ2-2
TGTGCCAGCAGTTTACGGAGAATTAGCACCGGGGAGCTGTTTTTT
CASSLRRISTGELFF
>many|.|TRBV10-3|TRBJ2-3
TGTGCCATCAGTGAGCGCACTAGCACAGATACGCAGTATTTT
CAISERTSTDTQYF
>.|TRBD1|TRBV12-3/TRBV12-4|TRBJ1-4
TGTGCCAGCAGTTTCGGACAGGGGGCGTCGGCCCTGGTAAAACTGTTTTTT
CASSFGQGASALVKLFF
>.|.|TRBV6-1|TRBJ2-1
TGTGCCAGCAGTGAAAGCCGACAGATATACAATGAGCAGTTCTTC
CASSESRQIYNEQFF
>.|TRBD2|TRBV6-1|TRBJ2-1
TGTGCCAGCACTACCCATGGGGGGGGTGAGCAGTTCTTC
CASTTHGGGEQFF
>many|TRBD1|TRBV20-1|TRBJ1-5
TGCAGTGCAACAACAGGGGGCGGGGCCCAGCATTTT
CSATTGGGAQHF
>few|TRBD1|TRBV20-1|TRBJ2-5
TGCAGTGCTCACAGGGGGAGCGGGACCCAGTACTTC
CSAHRGSGTQYF
>.|.|TRBV6-1|TRBJ1-1
TGTGCCAGCAGTGAACACCCTCGGGGAAACACTGAAGCTTTCTTT
CASSEHPRGNTEAFF
>.|TRBD1|TRBV7-9|TRBJ2-1
TGTGCCAGCAGCGTACGACAGGGTCCCTACAATGAGCAGTTCTTC
CASSVRQGPYNEQFF
>few|TRBD1|TRBV2|TRBJ2-2
TGTGCCAGCAGTGAGGACTTTGGGACAGGGGGCACCGGGGAGCTGTTTTTT
CASSEDFGTGGTGELFF
>.|.|TRBV6-6|TRBJ2-7
TGTGCCAGCAGTTACTCGGGGTCTAACGAGCAGTACTTC
CASSYSGSNEQYF
>few|TRBD2|TRBV27|TRBJ2-3
TGTGCCAGCAGTTTATTTCCCCCGGGGACTAGCGGGATAGGAGATACGCAGTATTTT
CASSLFPPGTSGIGDTQYF
>few|.|TRBV6-1|TRBJ2-7
TGTGCCAGCAGTGAAAGGTTATCCTACGAGCAGTACTTC
CASSERLSYEQYF
>.|TRBD1|TRBV27|TRBJ1-5
TGTGCCACCGCCGGGACAGCGTTTCAGCCCCAGCATTTT
CATAGTAFQPQHF
>few|TRBD1|TRBV27|TRBJ2-2
TGTGCCATTCCGGGACAGGGGAACACCGGGGAGCTGTTTTTT
CAIPGQGNTGELFF
>.|.|TRBV12-3/TRBV12-4|TRBJ2-7
TGTGCCAGCACCCCGGGACACCAGTCCTACGAGCAGTACTTC
CASTPGHQSYEQYF
>.|TRBD2|TRBV7-8|TRBJ2-5
TGTGCCAGCAACCGGGGGGGGCCGGGAGAGACCCAGTACTTC
CASNRGGPGETQYF
>many|TRBD1|TRBV6-1|TRBJ1-2
TGTGCCAGCAGCTCAACCGGGACAGGGGTTAACACCTTC
CASSSTGTGVNTF
>few|TRBD1|TRBV7-9|TRBJ1-1
TGTGCCAGCAGATATACAGGGGGCACTGAAGCTTTCTTT
CASRYTGGTEAFF
>.|TRBD1|TRBV19|TRBJ1-1
TGTGCCAGTACCCGACAGGGAATTGCTGAAGCTTTCTTT
CASTRQGIAEAFF
>few|TRBD2|TRBV7-9|TRBJ2-1
TGTGCCAGCAGCCCGCGGGCTTGGGGGGGGAAAAATGAGCAGTTCTTC
CASSPRAWGGKNEQFF
>few|.|TRBV9|TRBJ2-2
TGTGCCAGCAGCGTAAAGGGTACCGGGGAGCTGTTTTTT
CASSVKGTGELFF
>many|.|TRBV29-1|TRBJ2-7
TGCAGCGTTGAAGATCAGGTTCAGTACTTC
CSVEDQVQYF
>.|TRBD2|TRBV18|TRBJ2-1
TGTGCCAGCTCACCCGCGCATAGCGGGGGGGCCAATGAGCAGTTCTTC
CASSPAHSGGANEQFF
>many|TRBD1|TRBV7-9|TRBJ2-4
TGTGCCAGCAGCTTATCGGCAGGGGGCGAAAACATTCAGTACTTC
CASSLSAGGENIQYF
>.|TRBD2|TRBV6-1|TRBJ2-3
TGTGCCAGCAGTCCCCGGACTAGCGGGGGGGGCGGCACAGATACGCAGTATTTT
CASSPRTSGGGGTDTQYF
>few|TRBD1|TRBV11-2|TRBJ2-1
TGTGCCAGCCGAAGTCGGGAGACAGGGGATCCGTTCTTC
CASRSRETGDPFF
>few|.|TRBV12-3/TRBV12-4|TRBJ1-1
TGTGCCAGCAGTCTCACAAGAGGGGGGCCGCTGGCTGAAGCTTTCTTT
CASSLTRGGPLAEAFF
>many|.|TRBV15|TRBJ2-4
TGTGCCACCAGCATTCTTGCGGGGGCTACCAAAAACATTCAGTACTTC
CATSILAGATKNIQYF
>many|.|TRBV15|TRBJ1-3
TGTGCCACCAGCGAAGATGCTTCGGGAAACACCATATATTTT
CATSEDASGNTIYF
>.|TRBD1|TRBV6-2/TRBV6-3|TRBJ2-5
TGTGCCAGCAGTTACGGACAGGGGGTGATAGAGACCCAGTACTTC
CASSYGQGVIETQYF
>.|.|TRBV7-6|TRBJ2-5
TGTGCCAGCAGCTTGGCATCCCAGGGGGGGAAAGAGACCCAGTACTTC
CASSLASQGGKETQYF
>few|TRBD2|TRBV20-1|TRBJ2-3
TGCAGTGCTAGAGAAGGGAGGGGACTAGCGGCAGATACGCAGTATTTT
CSAREGRGLAADTQYF
>few|.|TRBV6-1|TRBJ2-3
TGTGCCAGCAGCCCAGGTGCGGGGCGAGATACGCAGTATTTT
CASSPGAGRDTQYF
>few|.|TRBV7-2|TRBJ1-1
TGTGCCAGCAGCACCCAGGGCAGCCCCAACACTGAAGCTTTCTTT
CASSTQGSPNTEAFF
>.|.|TRBV29-1|TRBJ2-3
TGCAGCGGTGCTAGCCGGGGAACAGATACGCAGTATTTT
CSGASRGTDTQYF
>many|.|TRBV12-3/TRBV12-4|TRBJ1-5
TGTGCCAGCAGTTTAGCGCTAATCGGGGGAAATCAGCCCCAGCATTTT
CASSLALIGGNQPQHF
>few|.|TRBV7-2|TRBJ2-2
TGTGCCAGCTCGGGGGGCGGACGCACCGGGGAGCTGTTTTTT
CASSGGGRTGELFF
>few|.|TRBV7-9|TRBJ1-1
TGTGCCAGCAGCCCCTCGGGGGGGATTGGGCTCACTGAAGCTTTCTTT
CASSPSGGIGLTEAFF